A single TCR beta chain is shown here with its context. As processed by the authors: Using reference gene primer amplification, nucleated cell counts were estimated. The data were produced by immunoSEQ multiplex PCR, yet TCRdb's version contains in-frame clones alone and is incomplete. V and J calls and clone size follow that table, whereas D and trimming were derived from the DNA. The repertoire holds approximately 140,000 clones, with roughly nine tenths as singletons. This record belongs to a study of blood T cell repertoires in COVID-19. At the level of the study: Acute and convalescent COVID-19 specimens originated in the United States, Italy and Spain. Sample material is recorded as cDNA or gDNA derived from T cells, B-cell-depleted T cells, or PBMCs.

Enrolled during active infection, Seattle patients were then followed longitudinally. The source material was peripheral blood. The sequence was collected from a human donor with COVID-19, enrolled during active disease. The donor label of this sample is uncertain.

As DNA, the CDR3 is TGTGCCAGCAGTTCCCTCGGGAGTTCTGGAAACACCATATATTTT. It codes for CASSSLGSSGNTIYF. This sequence joins TRBV25-1 and TRBJ1-3; D gene uncertain. CDR1 is MGHDK, CDR2 SYGVNS, per germline. The CDR3 runs 15 residues. The V end lost 5 bases, the J end lost 1 base, and 12 bases lay between the germline ends.